Shown below are 8 T cell receptor beta chains from a single sample sequenced in a study of blood T cell repertoires in COVID-19. Libraries were prepared by immunoSEQ multiplex PCR; TCRdb keeps only in-frame clonotypes and omits some of them. Found here are 120,000 or so clones, 70% to 80% of them singletons; the top ten hold under 10%. The sequencing sample was made of peripheral blood. The receptors derive from a woman aged 55-75 years with acute or convalescent COVID-19.

This chain links TRBV2 with TRBJ1-1; 8 bases line up with TRBD1. With 8 bases clipped from V and 8 bases from J, the junction kept 10 bases outside the gene matches. The V gene's germline CDR1 is SNHLY and CDR2 FYNNEI. There are 13 residues in the CDR3. CDR3 nucleotides: TGTGCCAGCGGGACAGGCCCCACGAGGGAAGCTTTCTTT. It translates to CASGTGPTREAFF.

This clone was observed a few times. The chain combines TRBV7-3 with TRBJ1-1; 9 bases match TRBD1. The V and J ends lost 1 base and 1 base, in that order; junction bases with no gene match: 1. This CDR3 region has 15 residues. Germline V gives CDR1 SGHTA, CDR2 FQGTGA. This chain's CDR3 is CASSLMGQGNTEAFF. CDR3 nucleotides: TGTGCCAGCAGCTTAATGGGACAGGGGAACACTGAAGCTTTCTTT.

The rearrangement uses TRBV6-1 and TRBJ2-4, with 8 nucleotides matching TRBD1. J lost 1 base, V lost 2 bases, and 13 bases had no gene match. The germline V gene has CDR1 MNHNS and CDR2 SASEGT. The CDR3 is 19 amino acids. As DNA, the CDR3 is TGTGCCAGCAGTGAATCCCTAGCACAGGGGGATCGGGCCAAAAACATTCAGTACTTC. This codes for CASSESLAQGDRAKNIQYF.

The chain couples TRBV5-5 to TRBJ2-3, with 9 bases lining up with TRBD1. CDR3 length: 14 amino acids. Germline values: CDR1 SGHKS, CDR2 YYEKEE (reference sequence). Trimming removed 3 bases from V and 2 bases from J; junction bases left unmatched: 1. The CDR3 reads CASSWTGDTDTQYF. DNA for the CDR3: TGTGCCAGCAGCTGGACAGGGGACACAGATACGCAGTATTTT.

The chain recombines TRBV18 with TRBJ2-7; maybe TRBD1 (6 bases). The CDR3 totals 15 residues. Germline lookup yields CDR1 KGHSH and CDR2 LQKENI. Trimming stripped 3 bases from V and 4 bases from J, with 16 bases between. The CDR3 region has the DNA TGTGCCAGCTCACCGGGGGCCCTGGGGGATTACGAGCAGTACTTC. Translating gives CASSPGALGDYEQYF.

Only a few counts were recorded for this clone. The rearrangement uses TRBV27 and TRBJ1-2; 8 bases are a match to TRBD1. Per the germline V gene, CDR1 is MNHEY and CDR2 is SMNVEV (reference sequence). With 5 bases clipped from V and 5 bases from J, the junction kept 1 base outside the gene matches. The CDR3 is 12 residues long. The CDR3 loop reads CASSRTGYGYTF. CDR3 coding DNA: TGTGCCAGCAGTAGGACAGGGTATGGCTACACCTTC.

This clone was counted a few times. V and J are TRBV5-1 and TRBJ2-1; the D gene is possibly TRBD1 (6 bases). The CDR3 covers 14 residues. Germline V CDR1 and CDR2: SGHRS, YFSETQ. The V gene lost 4 bases and the J gene lost 4 bases, with 12 bases spanning the gap. The DNA of the CDR3 is TGCGCCAGCAGCCACGGGGACATGTACAATGAGCAGTTCTTC. This codes for CASSHGDMYNEQFF.

The chain uses TRBV4-2 and TRBJ1-4; unclear D gene. The germline gives CDR1 LGHNA, CDR2 YNFKEQ. The V end lost 0 bases, the J end lost 8 bases, and 7 bases lay between the germline ends. The length of the CDR3 is 13 residues. The CDR3 reads CASSQDLREKLFF. CDR3 DNA sequence: TGTGCCAGCAGCCAAGATCTTCGGGAAAAACTGTTTTTT.